These 24 T cell receptor beta chains were all obtained from the same sample, sequenced in a study of T cell repertoires in cytomegalovirus infection. TCRdb redid the calling of the reads with MiXCR, one entry per CDR3 protein. The table records a few hundred thousand distinct CDR3 sequences, 40% to 50% of them present only once. For these TCRs, the target antigens are not known. Source: cultured PBMCs, taken from culture after CMV antigen stimulation. These receptors were obtained from a human donor in good health (CMV status not recorded). Some clones in this sample may be carry-over from other donors' samples.

This clonotype was seen just once. The V and J genes are TRBV20-1 and TRBJ2-5; tentatively, D is TRBD1 or TRBD2 (6 bases each). Germline V lookup: CDR1 DFQATT, CDR2 SNEGSKA (reference sequence). This CDR3 contains 13 residues. V lost 3 bases to trimming and J lost 4 bases, with 12 bases between them. CDR3 region: CSASGGQGETQYF. The CDR3, as DNA: TGCAGTGCTAGCGGGGGCCAGGGAGAGACCCAGTACTTC.

This clonotype was seen a handful of times. The J gene is TRBJ2-7, the V gene TRBV6-1, with D possibly being TRBD1 (6 bases). The CDR3 sequence is 14 residues long. The germline V and J ends were trimmed by 1 base and 4 bases, with 11 bases remaining between them. Germline assignment: CDR1 MNHNS and CDR2 SASEGT. The CDR3 DNA reads as TGTGCCAGCAGTGAAGACGGGACACGGTACGAGCAGTACTTC. Translated, it gives CASSEDGTRYEQYF.

CDR3 residues: CASSFRGSVLSYEQYF. CDR3 DNA sequence: TGTGCCAGCAGCTTTCGCGGGAGTGTCCTCTCCTACGAGCAGTACTTC. The V call is TRBV7-9, the J call TRBJ2-7; 7 bases line up with TRBD2. V dropped 3 bases and J dropped 0; count of bases not matched to a gene: 8. The germline CDR1 and CDR2 sequences are SEHNR and FQNEAQ (reference sequence). The CDR3 length is 16 residues.

On this clonotype itself: One junction end disagrees with the germline gene, perhaps due to a read error. The chain carries TRBV20-1 and TRBJ2-5, with 12 positions matching TRBD2. CDR1 and CDR2 (germline): DFQATT, SNEGSKA (reference sequence). The CDR3 is 14 amino acids. The CDR3 sequence is CSAVGLAGIETRYF. The CDR3 coding sequence is TGCAGTGCCGTTGGACTAGCGGGAATCGAGACCCGGTACTTC.

The V gene is TRBV2, the J gene TRBJ2-7; 10 bases align to TRBD2. The V gene end was trimmed by 6 bases and the J gene end by 4 bases; junction bases not matched to a gene: 6. The CDR3 totals 14 residues. Germline values: CDR1 SNHLY, CDR2 FYNNEI. The CDR3 DNA follows: TGTGCCAGCAGCGGGACTAGCGCCGGTTACGAGCAGTACTTC. This sequence encodes CASSGTSAGYEQYF.

The chain is built from TRBV4-1 and TRBJ1-4, with D perhaps matching TRBD1 (6 bases). V was shortened by 4 bases and J by 6 bases, with 18 bases between the two germline ends. Germline CDR1 MGHRA, CDR2 YSYEKL. CDR3 size: 16 residues. The CDR3 nucleotides read TGCGCCAGCAGCCCTGGCCCCCGGCACAGGGATGAAAAACTGTTTTTT. Its translation is CASSPGPRHRDEKLFF.

The gene calls are TRBV7-9 and TRBJ2-1; 9 nucleotides align to TRBD2. Trimming removed 4 bases from V and 6 bases from J; junction bases left unmatched: 10. CDR1 and CDR2 from the germline V gene are SEHNR and FQNEAQ (reference sequence). The CDR3 consists of 16 residues. The chain's CDR3 is CASSYLLGSGSNEQFF. In DNA form, the CDR3 reads TGTGCCAGCAGCTACCTCCTGGGTAGCGGGAGCAATGAGCAGTTCTTC.

This clonotype occurred a few times. The chain employs TRBV11-2 and TRBJ2-3, with 7 bases that match TRBD2. V lost 6 bases to trimming and J lost 0 bases; unmatched junction nucleotides: 9. The germline gives CDR1 SGHAT, CDR2 FQNNGV. There are 16 residues in the CDR3. CDR3 bases: TGTGCCAGCAGTAACAGTTGGCGGGAGAGCACAGATACGCAGTATTTT. Its protein product is CASSNSWRESTDTQYF. The entire variable domain, with the rest obtained from reference TRBV11-2 and TRBJ2-3, is as follows: EAGVAQSPRYKIIEKRQSVAFWCNPISGHATLYWYQQILGQGPKLLIQFQNNGVVDDSQLPKDRFSAERLKGVDSTLKIQPAKLEDSAVYLCASSNSWRESTDTQYFGPGTRLTVL.

This clonotype occurred a few times. The CDR3 here is CASSFVFGTGTTEAFF. CDR3 nucleotides: TGTGCCAGCAGTTTTGTCTTCGGGACAGGGACCACTGAAGCTTTCTTT. V gene TRBV27 combines with J gene TRBJ1-1; 9 bases align to TRBD1. V trimming: 3 bases; J trimming: 4 bases; junction bases outside the gene matches: 9. The germline gives CDR1 MNHEY, CDR2 SMNVEV (reference sequence). The CDR3 consists of 16 residues.

In the case of this clonotype: At one end the junction does not follow the germline gene, possibly because of a read error. V usage is TRBV4-1 and J usage is TRBJ2-3; 7 bases are a match to TRBD2. This CDR3 has 15 residues. Per germline, CDR1 MGHRA and CDR2 YSYEKL. CDR3 amino acids: CASSQRGPYTDTQYF. CDR3 in DNA: TGTGCCAGCAGCCAGCGGGGCCCTTACACAGATACGCAGTATTTT.

This rearrangement joins TRBV15 to TRBJ2-7, with a weak D call TRBD2 (6 bases). This CDR3 comprises 14 residues. The germline CDR1 and CDR2 sequences are LNHNV and YYDKDF (reference sequence). Trimming removed 0 bases from V and 7 bases from J, with 13 bases in between. The chain's CDR3 is CATSRDRWSGEQYF. The CDR3, as DNA: TGTGCCACCAGCAGAGATCGTTGGAGCGGGGAGCAGTACTTC. Full variable domain (outside the CDR3, taken from reference TRBV15 and TRBJ2-7): DAMVIQNPRYQVTQFGKPVTLSCSQTLNHNVMYWYQQKSSQAPKLLFHYYDKDFNNEADTPDNFQSRRPNTSFCFLDIRSPGLGDTAMYLCATSRDRWSGEQYFGPGTRLTVT.

The chain couples TRBV10-3 to TRBJ2-5, with D unclear. CDR3 length: 12 amino acids. The V end was cut by 6 bases, the J end by 3 bases, with 8 bases between. Germline V gene lookup returns CDR1 ENHRY and CDR2 SYGVKD. As DNA, the CDR3 is TGTGCCATCAGCAACGTCGAAGAGACCCAGTACTTC. Amino acids: CAISNVEETQYF.

This sequence joins TRBV7-8 and TRBJ2-7; D is unclear. Trimming took 1 base from V and 0 from J, leaving 10 bases between them. The CDR3 runs to 15 residues. Germline CDR1 reads SGHVS; CDR2 reads FQNEAQ. The DNA for the CDR3 is TGTGCCAGCAGCTTAGACACGCGCTTCTCCTACGAGCAGTACTTC. Translating gives CASSLDTRFSYEQYF.

The chain's CDR3 is CASSASPNQPQHF. Here the CDR3 DNA reads TGTGCCAGCAGCGCCTCGCCCAATCAGCCCCAGCATTTT. The chain recombines TRBV7-9 with TRBJ1-5; D call uncertain. Germline loops: CDR1 SEHNR, CDR2 FQNEAQ (reference sequence). The CDR3 contains 13 residues. The V end was cut by 5 bases, the J end by 3 bases, with 8 bases between. Combining the CDR3 with reference TRBV7-9 and TRBJ1-5 gives the whole variable domain DTGVSQNPRHKITKRGQNVTFRCDPISEHNRLYWYRQTLGQGPEFLTYFQNEAQLEKSRLLSDRFSAERPKGSFSTLEIQRTEQGDSAMYLCASSASPNQPQHFGDGTRLSIL.

The V gene is TRBV11-2, the J gene TRBJ1-3, with TRBD1 matching over 7 bases. V lost 3 bases to trimming and J lost 2 bases; unmatched junction nucleotides: 4. The germline gives CDR1 SGHAT, CDR2 FQNNGV. The CDR3 runs to 15 residues. The CDR3: CASSFSRGTGNTIYF. CDR3 DNA sequence: TGTGCCAGCAGCTTCTCCAGGGGGACTGGAAACACCATATATTTT. The full variable domain, in which reference TRBV11-2 and TRBJ1-3 provide the parts outside the CDR3, is EAGVAQSPRYKIIEKRQSVAFWCNPISGHATLYWYQQILGQGPKLLIQFQNNGVVDDSQLPKDRFSAERLKGVDSTLKIQPAKLEDSAVYLCASSFSRGTGNTIYFGEGSWLTVV.

This clonotype has only a few counts. The CDR3 is CASSPGGFSNQPQHF. CDR3 nucleotides: TGTGCCAGCAGCCCCGGGGGCTTTAGCAATCAGCCCCAGCATTTT. V gene TRBV7-9 combines with J gene TRBJ1-5; D may be TRBD1 (6 bases). Trimming removed 5 bases at V and 0 bases at J, with 11 bases between. The CDR3 has 15 residues. Germline V gene sequence: CDR1 SEHNR, CDR2 FQNEAQ (reference sequence).

The chain combines TRBV10-3 with TRBJ2-7; a possible D gene is TRBD2 (6 bases). The CDR3 consists of 14 residues. Trimming removed 3 bases from V and 3 bases from J, with 12 bases in between. Germline CDR1 is ENHRY and CDR2 is SYGVKD. The CDR3 nucleotides read TGTGCCATCAGTGACGGCGGGACCAACTACGAGCAGTACTTC. Protein sequence: CAISDGGTNYEQYF.

The chain employs TRBV12-3 or TRBV12-4 and TRBJ2-1, with TRBD1 matching 12 bases. The V gene end was trimmed by 5 bases and the J gene end by 8 bases; junction bases not matched to a gene: 7. The CDR3 has 15 amino acids. The CDR3: CASSPPGTGGHEQFF. The DNA for the CDR3 is TGTGCCAGCAGTCCGCCCGGGACAGGGGGCCATGAGCAGTTCTTC.

The V and J genes are TRBV18 and TRBJ1-1; the D gene is possibly TRBD1 (6 bases). The germline CDR1 and CDR2 sequences are KGHSH and LQKENI. With 1 base removed from V and 8 bases from J, the gap between germline ends came to 14 bases. The CDR3 is 14 residues long. The CDR3 here is CASSPLTGKAEAFF. CDR3 sequence (DNA): TGTGCCAGCTCACCACTAACAGGGAAGGCCGAAGCTTTCTTT.

There are a few counts of this clonotype. The V call is TRBV7-2, the J call TRBJ2-7; D unresolved. Trimming removed 5 bases at V and 2 bases at J, with 13 bases between. The CDR3 length is 14 residues. Germline V gene sequence: CDR1 SGHTA, CDR2 FQGNSA. The CDR3 DNA sequence: TGTGCCAGCAGCCAAGGACCGAGAACCTACGAGCAGTACTTC. Amino acids: CASSQGPRTYEQYF.

The rearrangement links TRBV19 to TRBJ2-1, with D possibly called TRBD1 or TRBD2 (6 bases each). The germline V gene has CDR1 LNHDA and CDR2 SQIVND (reference sequence). The V gene lost 5 bases and the J gene lost 3 bases, with 14 bases spanning the gap. The CDR3 sequence is 15 residues long. The CDR3 loop reads CASSGYGGGYNEQFF. CDR3 nucleotide sequence: TGTGCCAGTAGTGGTTACGGGGGCGGCTACAATGAGCAGTTCTTC. Complete variable domain (other parts from reference TRBV19 and TRBJ2-1): DGGITQSPKYLFRKEGQNVTLSCEQNLNHDAMYWYRQDPGQGLRLIYYSQIVNDFQKGDIAEGYSVSREKKESFPLTVTSAQKNPTAFYLCASSGYGGGYNEQFFGPGTRLTVL.

This clonotype was observed a few times. This chain joins TRBV7-9 and TRBJ2-2, with D possibly TRBD1 on 6 matching bases. Germline V gene data show CDR1 as SEHNR and CDR2 as FQNEAQ (reference sequence). CDR3 size: 15 residues. V lost 3 bases to trimming and J lost 2 bases, with 10 bases between them. The CDR3 DNA follows: TGTGCCAGCAGCTTGCCGGACAGTAACACCGGGGAGCTGTTTTTT. Translating gives CASSLPDSNTGELFF.

This clonotype turned up a few times. This chain uses TRBV27 with TRBJ2-1; 7 bases are a match to TRBD2. J was trimmed by 3 bases and V by 10 bases; bases with no gene match: 6. This CDR3 contains 13 residues. Germline V CDR1 and CDR2: MNHEY, SMNVEV (reference sequence). CDR3 protein: CATGRIHYNEQFF. CDR3 DNA sequence: TGTGCCACCGGGAGGATCCACTACAATGAGCAGTTCTTC.

A few counts support this clonotype. The DNA is left out, because the CDR3 cannot be placed on it with certainty; the CDR3 is given as TCRdb lists it. The J gene is TRBJ2-7, the V gene TRBV6-2 or TRBV6-3; TRBD2, as called in the table, went unchecked against the DNA. The CDR3 totals 15 residues, both ends included. CDR1 and CDR2 (germline): MNHEY, SVGEGT. CDR3 region: CASRSTLGLSYEQYF.